Listed here are 17 T cell receptor beta chains from one sample, sequenced in a study of Ad26.COV2.S vaccination and SARS-CoV-2 variants. The treatment here: over 15 received Ad26.COV2.S at low or high dose, single or two shots; 5 received placebo; per-sample allocation not given. Samples were taken on day 63 after the first vaccine or placebo injection. The repertoire was sequenced with immunoSEQ multiplex PCR; TCRdb's copy has only in-frame clones and lacks some. The data hold hundreds of thousands of clones, with over 75% observed a single time. The sequences come from peripheral blood, collected in a trial of Ad26.COV2.S vaccine versus placebo. The receptors were gathered from a person between 18 and 60 years old who received the Ad26.COV2.S COVID-19 vaccine or a placebo.

V gene TRBV21-1 combines with J gene TRBJ1-6. TRBV21-1 is a pseudogene locus. There are 15 residues in the CDR3. Here the CDR3 reads CASSITSEASSPLHF. Here the CDR3 DNA reads TGTGCCAGCAGCATCACATCGGAGGCAAGTTCACCCCTCCACTTT.

This rearrangement joins TRBV18 to TRBJ1-6; 7 nucleotides align to TRBD1. Trimming cost V 3 bases and J 8 bases; bases outside gene matches: 13. There are 17 residues in the CDR3. Germline V gene sequence: CDR1 KGHSH, CDR2 LQKENI. CDR3 loop: CASSPLQDRAYHSPLHF. CDR3 nucleotides: TGTGCCAGCTCACCTTTACAAGACAGGGCTTATCATTCACCCCTCCACTTT.

The gene calls are TRBV29-1 and TRBJ2-7; TRBD2 matches at 8 bases. The CDR3 has 15 residues. The J segment lost 1 base and the V segment lost 4 bases, leaving 9 bases of the junction unmatched. Looked up from germline, CDR1 is SQVTM and CDR2 is ANQGSEA. CDR3 in amino acids: CSVGVPGRVSYEQYF. Here the CDR3 DNA reads TGCAGCGTTGGGGTGCCCGGGAGGGTGTCCTACGAGCAGTACTTC.

The chain uses TRBV7-2 and TRBJ2-1; 8 bases agree with TRBD1. V dropped 1 base and J dropped 4; count of bases not matched to a gene: 6. This CDR3 has 16 amino acids. Germline CDR1 is SGHTA and CDR2 is FQGNSA. The CDR3 loop is CASSLDWTGLYNEQFF. In nucleotides, the CDR3 is TGTGCCAGCAGCTTAGATTGGACAGGGTTGTACAATGAGCAGTTCTTC.

The V and J genes are TRBV7-2 and TRBJ1-1, with 10 bases fitting TRBD1. This CDR3 has 16 amino acids. Germline V gene sequence: CDR1 SGHTA, CDR2 FQGNSA. Losses at the gene ends were 1 base for V and 4 bases for J; bases not matched to a gene: 6. CDR3 amino acids: CASSLGPGQGSTEAFF. The CDR3 bases are TGTGCCAGCAGCTTAGGGCCGGGACAGGGGTCCACTGAAGCTTTCTTT.

The chain recombines TRBV7-9 with TRBJ2-7; D call uncertain. The length of the CDR3 is 16 residues. The germline CDR1 and CDR2 sequences are SEHNR and FQNEAQ (reference sequence). V lost 1 base to trimming and J lost 4 bases, with 17 bases between them. CDR3 residues: CASSLVRGVGAYEQYF. Written as DNA, the CDR3 is TGTGCCAGCAGCTTAGTGCGCGGAGTTGGAGCTTACGAGCAGTACTTC.

The genes are TRBV29-1 and TRBJ2-2; TRBD2 is a possible D gene (5 bases). Trimming pared 7 bases from V and 1 base from J, leaving 13 bases between. CDR1 and CDR2 from the germline V gene are SQVTM and ANQGSEA. The CDR3 contains 14 residues. CDR3 DNA: TGCAGCGCCGGACTCCTTGAGAACACCGGGGAGCTGTTTTTT. Amino acid sequence: CSAGLLENTGELFF.

The V gene is TRBV27, the J gene TRBJ2-5; the match to TRBD2 covers 7 bases. The J segment lost 9 bases and the V segment lost 3 bases, leaving 7 bases of the junction unmatched. This CDR3 is built from 13 residues. Germline CDR1 is MNHEY and CDR2 is SMNVEV (reference sequence). CDR3 nucleotide sequence: TGTGCCAGCAGTTTGGGGGTGGGAGGGCCCCAGTACTTC. Residues: CASSLGVGGPQYF.

The CDR3 here is CASSLGLAAREQYF. The CDR3, as DNA: TGTGCCAGCAGCCTTGGACTAGCTGCCAGGGAGCAGTACTTC. J is TRBJ2-7 and V is TRBV6-5; 8 nucleotides agree with TRBD2. Germline assignment: CDR1 MNHEY and CDR2 SVGAGI. The ends lost 6 bases at V and 7 bases at J; junction bases unmatched: 11. This CDR3 has 14 amino acids.

The chain combines TRBV24-1 with TRBJ1-2; 7 positions match TRBD1. The length of the CDR3 is 14 residues. In germline, CDR1 is KGHDR, CDR2 SFDVKD. Losses at the gene ends were 2 bases for V and 4 bases for J; bases not matched to a gene: 3. DNA for the CDR3: TGTGCCACCAGTGATTCCGGGACAGTCTATGGCTACACCTTC. Amino acid sequence: CATSDSGTVYGYTF.

This sequence joins TRBV4-3 and TRBJ2-6; no firm D call. This CDR3 is built from 17 residues. With 0 bases removed from V and 3 bases from J, the gap between germline ends came to 12 bases. The germline V gene has CDR1 LGHNA and CDR2 YSLEER. The CDR3 nucleotides are TGCGCCAGCAGCCAAGAATGGCAGGTCGGTGGGGCCAACGTCCTGACTTTC. Translated, it gives CASSQEWQVGGANVLTF.

The chain recombines TRBV9 with TRBJ2-1, with 10 bases identical to TRBD2. V dropped 0 bases and J dropped 3; count of bases not matched to a gene: 6. The CDR3 has 17 amino acids. Looked up from germline, CDR1 is SGDLS and CDR2 is YYNGEE. Written as DNA, the CDR3 is TGTGCCAGCAGCGTAGTTAGCGGGAGGCCCCTCTACAATGAGCAGTTCTTC. It encodes CASSVVSGRPLYNEQFF.

This clone has only one observation. V usage is TRBV18 and J usage is TRBJ1-4; D unclear. The V end was cut by 3 bases, the J end by 7 bases, with 6 bases between. Germline V gene lookup returns CDR1 KGHSH and CDR2 LQKENI. The CDR3 sequence is 12 residues long. The CDR3 protein is CASSPLGEKLFF. For the CDR3, the DNA is TGTGCCAGCTCACCCCTTGGTGAAAAACTGTTTTTT.

This rearrangement joins TRBV25-1 to TRBJ1-4, with 7 nucleotides matching TRBD1. J gave up 6 bases and V 4 bases, and 5 bases lay outside the gene matches. The V gene's germline CDR1 is MGHDK and CDR2 SYGVNS. The CDR3 runs to 14 residues. In DNA form, the CDR3 reads TGTGCCAGCAGTGGACAGGGAGGGTATGAAAAACTGTTTTTT. It translates to CASSGQGGYEKLFF. Variable domain in full (rest from reference TRBV25-1 and TRBJ1-4): EADIYQTPRYLVIGTGKKITLECSQTMGHDKMYWYQQDPGMELHLIHYSYGVNSTEKGDLSSESTVSRIRTEHFPLTLESARPSHTSQYLCASSGQGGYEKLFFGSGTQLSVL.

The chain carries TRBV30 and TRBJ2-7, with D perhaps matching TRBD1 (6 bases). V gave up 2 bases and J gave up 2 bases, with 16 bases separating them. Germline V gives CDR1 GTSNPN, CDR2 SVGIG (reference sequence). The CDR3 consists of 15 residues. CDR3 in amino acids: CAWSRMNREPYEQYF. As DNA, the CDR3 is TGTGCCTGGAGTAGGATGAACAGGGAGCCCTACGAGCAGTACTTC.

Only a few counts were recorded for this clone. The chain is built from TRBV2 and TRBJ1-5, with D maybe TRBD1 (6 bases). The germline CDR1 and CDR2 sequences are SNHLY and FYNNEI. This CDR3 has 14 amino acids. V shed 4 bases and J shed 5 bases, with 12 bases lying between them. CDR3 residues: CASSATPGDQPQHF. In DNA, the CDR3 is TGTGCCAGCAGTGCGACCCCAGGGGATCAGCCCCAGCATTTT.

This rearrangement joins TRBV5-5 to TRBJ1-1, with D uncertain. The V and J ends lost 0 bases and 6 bases respectively, with 9 bases between them. Germline CDR1 reads SGHKS; CDR2 reads YYEKEE (reference sequence). This CDR3 has 13 residues. As DNA, the CDR3 is TGTGCCAGCAGCTTGGCCCGGACTTCTGAAGCTTTCTTT. Amino acid sequence: CASSLARTSEAFF.